This paragraph covers one T cell receptor (beta chain) sequence. Its antigen remains unknown. V lost 1 base to trimming and J lost 3 bases; unmatched junction nucleotides: 6. Per the germline V gene, CDR1 is SGHDN and CDR2 is FVKESK. The CDR3 consists of 15 residues. The sample belongs to a study of T cell responses to AZD1222 COVID-19 vaccine. General observations from the study: Following two doses of AZD1222, Spike-specific TCR breadth and depth rose. Most donors were white British and more were female, and clonal diversity was possibly underestimated. Only a handful of AZD1222 recipients tested seropositive at baseline.

The assay was immunoSEQ multiplex PCR, and TCRdb's table has in-frame clones only and misses some. The table shows 150,000 to 200,000 clones, with 85% to 95% occurring only once. The gene calls are TRBV14 and TRBJ2-7; 7 bases are shared with TRBD2. The sequenced sample was peripheral blood, obtained on day 0 of AZD1222 vaccination. The receptor was derived from an adult in good health. The CDR3 loop reads CASSQANSGRYEQYF. CDR3 DNA sequence: TGTGCCAGCAGCCAAGCGAATAGCGGGCGCTACGAGCAGTACTTC.